This entry is about one T cell receptor beta chain. This clone was detected only a few times. No antigen is known for it. No quality values exist for individual bases; no much larger clone is one base distant. For four to six healthy donors, CD8+ T cells were sorted from blood, dermis and epidermis, and the TCR beta CDR3 regions of these cells were analysed. All TCR-sequenced donors were healthy individuals, and each provided both blood and skin samples. CD8+ T cell populations were isolated by sorting before TCR beta sequencing. Receptors were amplified or captured by the immunoSEQ multiplex PCR assay. For the original study's pipeline: How frequently each TCR V beta family was used was compared between the sorted CD8+ T cell populations from blood, dermis and epidermis. TCRdb limited this immuneACCESS table to in-frame rearrangements with V and J called. A share of clones is missing; checked studies link under half to unresolved V genes, and the rest is unexplained. That table is the source of V, J and clone size, and D and trimming were worked out from the DNA. Present in this sample are 1,300 to 1,500 clones, around two thirds of which were seen just once. The ten largest account for around a third of the sample.

This sample was included in a study of CD49a tissue-resident CD8 T cells in human skin (dated by TCRdb to the late 2010s). Describing the broader study: The study examined tissue-resident memory CD8+ T cell subsets in human skin defined by CD49a, CD69 and CD103 expression.

V trim: 3 bases; J trim: 0 bases; unmatched bases: 3. The germline V gene encodes CDR1 MRHNA and CDR2 SNTAGT. Spanning cysteine to phenylalanine, the CDR3 consists of 15 amino acids. Only the CDR3 DNA stays, 45 bases, in frame from base 1. Source material: CLA- CD8+ effector memory T cells sorted from blood. The TCR sequence derives from a human donor in good health. The rearranged segments are TRBV6-4 and TRBJ2-3; TRBD2 matches 7 bases in the middle. Here the CDR3 is given as CASSEASGSTDTQYF. The bases are TGTGCCAGCAGTGAGGCTAGCGGAAGCACAGATACGCAGTATTTT.